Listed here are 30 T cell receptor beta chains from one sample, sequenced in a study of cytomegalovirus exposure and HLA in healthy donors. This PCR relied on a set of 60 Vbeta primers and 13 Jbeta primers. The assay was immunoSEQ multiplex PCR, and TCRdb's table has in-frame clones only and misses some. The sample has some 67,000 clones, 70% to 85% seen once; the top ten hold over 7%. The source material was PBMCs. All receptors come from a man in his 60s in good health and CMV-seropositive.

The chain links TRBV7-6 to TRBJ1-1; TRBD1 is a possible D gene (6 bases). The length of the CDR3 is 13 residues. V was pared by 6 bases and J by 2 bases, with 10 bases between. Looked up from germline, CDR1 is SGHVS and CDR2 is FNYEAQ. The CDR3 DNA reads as TGTGCCAGCAGACTACAGGGTAACACTGAAGCTTTCTTT. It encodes CASRLQGNTEAFF.

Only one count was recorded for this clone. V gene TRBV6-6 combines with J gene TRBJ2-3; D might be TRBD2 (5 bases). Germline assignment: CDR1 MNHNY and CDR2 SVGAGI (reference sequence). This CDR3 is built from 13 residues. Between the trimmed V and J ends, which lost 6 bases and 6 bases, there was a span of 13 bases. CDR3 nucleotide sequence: TGTGCCAGCAGCTCCGGTGGCGGGGATACGCAGTATTTT. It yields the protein CASSSGGGDTQYF.

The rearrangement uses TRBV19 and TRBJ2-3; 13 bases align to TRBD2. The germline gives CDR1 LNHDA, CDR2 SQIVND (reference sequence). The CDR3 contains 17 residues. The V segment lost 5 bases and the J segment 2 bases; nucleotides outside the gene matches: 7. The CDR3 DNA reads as TGTGCCAGTAGTTTTGGGACTAGCGGGAATCCCACAGATACGCAGTATTTT. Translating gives CASSFGTSGNPTDTQYF.

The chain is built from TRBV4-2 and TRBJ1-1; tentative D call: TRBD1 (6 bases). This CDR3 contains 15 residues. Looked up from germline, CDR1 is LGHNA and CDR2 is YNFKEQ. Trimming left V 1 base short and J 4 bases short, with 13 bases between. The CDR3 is CASSQVGEGGTEAFF. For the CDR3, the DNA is TGTGCCAGCAGCCAAGTAGGGGAGGGGGGCACTGAAGCTTTCTTT.

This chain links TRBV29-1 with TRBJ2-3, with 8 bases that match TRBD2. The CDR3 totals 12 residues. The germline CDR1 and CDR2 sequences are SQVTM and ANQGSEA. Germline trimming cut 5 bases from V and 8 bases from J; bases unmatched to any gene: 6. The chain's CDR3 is CSVRGGRGTQYF. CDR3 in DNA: TGCAGCGTTCGGGGGGGCAGGGGTACGCAGTATTTT.

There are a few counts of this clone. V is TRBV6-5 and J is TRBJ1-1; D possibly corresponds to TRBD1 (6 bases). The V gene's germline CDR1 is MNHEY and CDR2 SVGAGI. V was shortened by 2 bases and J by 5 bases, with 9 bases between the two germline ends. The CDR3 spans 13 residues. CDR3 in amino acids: CASSYGGATEAFF. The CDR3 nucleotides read TGTGCCAGCAGTTACGGGGGGGCAACTGAAGCTTTCTTT.

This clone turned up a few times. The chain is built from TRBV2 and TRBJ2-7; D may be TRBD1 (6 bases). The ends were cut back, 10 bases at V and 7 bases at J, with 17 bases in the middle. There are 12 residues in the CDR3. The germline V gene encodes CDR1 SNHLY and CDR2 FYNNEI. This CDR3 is CATGQGLGEQYF. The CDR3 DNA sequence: TGTGCCACAGGGCAGGGGTTAGGGGAGCAGTACTTC.

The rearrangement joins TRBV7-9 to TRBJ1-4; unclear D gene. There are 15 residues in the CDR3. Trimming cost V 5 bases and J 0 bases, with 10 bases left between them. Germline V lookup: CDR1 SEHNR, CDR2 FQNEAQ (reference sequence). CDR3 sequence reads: CASSPYSSTNEKLFF. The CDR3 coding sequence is TGTGCCAGCAGCCCGTACAGCTCAACTAATGAAAAACTGTTTTTT.

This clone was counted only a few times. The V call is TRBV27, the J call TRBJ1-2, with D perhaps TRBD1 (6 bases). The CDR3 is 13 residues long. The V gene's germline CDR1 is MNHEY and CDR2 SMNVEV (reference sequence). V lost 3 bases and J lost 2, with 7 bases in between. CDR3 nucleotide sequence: TGTGCCAGCAGTTTGCAGGGGAACTATGGCTACACCTTC. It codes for CASSLQGNYGYTF.

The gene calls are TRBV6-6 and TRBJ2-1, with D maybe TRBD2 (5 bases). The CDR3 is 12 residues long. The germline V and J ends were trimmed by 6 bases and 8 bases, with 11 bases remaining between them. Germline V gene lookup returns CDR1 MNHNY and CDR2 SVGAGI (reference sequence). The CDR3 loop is CASSTGFYEQFF. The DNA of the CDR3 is TGTGCCAGCAGCACGGGGTTTTATGAGCAGTTCTTC.

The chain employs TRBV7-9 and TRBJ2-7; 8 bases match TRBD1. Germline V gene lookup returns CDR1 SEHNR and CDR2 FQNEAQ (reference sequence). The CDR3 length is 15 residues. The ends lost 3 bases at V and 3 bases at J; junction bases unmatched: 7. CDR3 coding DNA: TGTGCCAGCAGCTTGAGCGACAGGGGCCTCTACGAGCAGTACTTC. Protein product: CASSLSDRGLYEQYF. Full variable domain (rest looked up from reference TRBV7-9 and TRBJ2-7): DTGVSQNPRHKITKRGQNVTFRCDPISEHNRLYWYRQTLGQGPEFLTYFQNEAQLEKSRLLSDRFSAERPKGSFSTLEIQRTEQGDSAMYLCASSLSDRGLYEQYFGPGTRLTVT.

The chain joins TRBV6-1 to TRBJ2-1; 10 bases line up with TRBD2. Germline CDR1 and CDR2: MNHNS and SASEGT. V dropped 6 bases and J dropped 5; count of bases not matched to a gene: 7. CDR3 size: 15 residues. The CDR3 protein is CASRPGLASNNEQFF. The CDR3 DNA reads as TGTGCCAGCAGGCCGGGACTAGCGAGCAACAATGAGCAGTTCTTC.

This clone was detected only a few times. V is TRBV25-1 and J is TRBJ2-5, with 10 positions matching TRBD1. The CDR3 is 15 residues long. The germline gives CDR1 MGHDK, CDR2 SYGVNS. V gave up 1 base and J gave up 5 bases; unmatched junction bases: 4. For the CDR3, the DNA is TGTGCCAGCAGTGAATGGGGACAGGGGTGGGAGACCCAGTACTTC. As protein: CASSEWGQGWETQYF.

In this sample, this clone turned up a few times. CDR3 amino acids: CASSDDRGIGGYTF. CDR3 DNA sequence: TGTGCCAGCAGTGACGACAGGGGGATCGGAGGCTACACCTTC. The chain employs TRBV2 and TRBJ1-2; 9 bases are shared with TRBD1. CDR1 SNHLY and CDR2 FYNNEI come from the germline V gene. With V trimmed by 3 bases and J by 8 bases, 7 bases remained unmatched. This CDR3 has 14 residues.

CDR3: CASSVLADSYNEQFF. The CDR3 DNA follows: TGCGCCAGCAGCGTCCTAGCGGACTCCTACAATGAGCAGTTCTTC. The rearrangement joins TRBV5-1 to TRBJ2-1; 7 nucleotides agree with TRBD2. The V segment lost 4 bases and the J segment 0 bases; nucleotides outside the gene matches: 4. The CDR3 has 15 amino acids. Germline CDR1 reads SGHRS; CDR2 reads YFSETQ.

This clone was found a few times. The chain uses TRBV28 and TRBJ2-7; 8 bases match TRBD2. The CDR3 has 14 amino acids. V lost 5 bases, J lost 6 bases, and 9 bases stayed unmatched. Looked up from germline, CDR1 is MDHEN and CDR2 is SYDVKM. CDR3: CASSRAGLATEQYF. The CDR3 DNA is TGTGCCAGCAGTCGAGCTGGACTAGCAACCGAGCAGTACTTC. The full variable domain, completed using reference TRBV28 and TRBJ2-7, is DVKVTQSSRYLVKRTGEKVFLECVQDMDHENMFWYRQDPGLGLRLIYFSYDVKMKEKGDIPEGYSVSREKKERFSLILESASTNQTSMYLCASSRAGLATEQYFGPGTRLTVT.

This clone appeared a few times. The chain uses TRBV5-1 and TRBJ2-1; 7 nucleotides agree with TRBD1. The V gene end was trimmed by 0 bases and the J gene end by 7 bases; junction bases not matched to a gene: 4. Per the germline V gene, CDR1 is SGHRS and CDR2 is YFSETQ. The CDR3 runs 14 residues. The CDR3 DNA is TGCGCCAGCAGCTTGGTAGTGGACAGGAATGAGCAGTTCTTC. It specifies CASSLVVDRNEQFF.

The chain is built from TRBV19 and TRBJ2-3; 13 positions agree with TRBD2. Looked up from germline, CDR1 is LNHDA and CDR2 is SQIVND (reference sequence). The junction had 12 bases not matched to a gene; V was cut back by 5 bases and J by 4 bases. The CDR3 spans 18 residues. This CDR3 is CASSPKTRLAGGPDTQYF. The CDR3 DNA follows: TGTGCCAGTAGTCCGAAGACTAGACTAGCGGGGGGTCCAGATACGCAGTATTTT.

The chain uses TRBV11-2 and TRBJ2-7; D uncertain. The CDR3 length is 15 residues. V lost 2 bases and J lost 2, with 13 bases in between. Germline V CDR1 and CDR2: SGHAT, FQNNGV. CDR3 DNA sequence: TGTGCCAGCAGCTTATTAACATTCCGTCCCTACGAGCAGTACTTC. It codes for CASSLLTFRPYEQYF.

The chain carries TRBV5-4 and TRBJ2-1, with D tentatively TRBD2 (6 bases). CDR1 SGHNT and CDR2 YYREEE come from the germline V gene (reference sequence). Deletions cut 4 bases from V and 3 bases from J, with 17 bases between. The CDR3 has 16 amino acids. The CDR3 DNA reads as TGTGCCAGCAGCCCACTGGGGGTAGCGGACTACAATGAGCAGTTCTTC. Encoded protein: CASSPLGVADYNEQFF.

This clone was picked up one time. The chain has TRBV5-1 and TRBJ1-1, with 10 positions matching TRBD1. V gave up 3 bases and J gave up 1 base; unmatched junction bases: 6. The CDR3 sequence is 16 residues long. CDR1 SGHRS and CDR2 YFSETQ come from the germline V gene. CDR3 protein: CASSSRQGAPNTEAFF. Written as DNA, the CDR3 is TGCGCCAGCAGCTCCCGACAGGGGGCCCCGAACACTGAAGCTTTCTTT.

The CDR3 DNA follows: TGTGCCAGCAGCCTCCGACAGGGGATCACTGAAGCTTTCTTT. Its translation is CASSLRQGITEAFF. The rearrangement uses TRBV7-2 and TRBJ1-1; 8 nucleotides line up with TRBD1. J was trimmed by 4 bases and V by 5 bases; bases with no gene match: 6. The length of the CDR3 is 14 residues. Looked up from germline, CDR1 is SGHTA and CDR2 is FQGNSA. The whole variable domain, filled in from reference TRBV7-2 and TRBJ1-1, reads GAGVSQSPSNKVTEKGKDVELRCDPISGHTALYWYRQSLGQGLEFLIYFQGNSAPDKSGLPSDRFSAERTGGSVSTLTIQRTQQEDSAVYLCASSLRQGITEAFFGQGTRLTVV.

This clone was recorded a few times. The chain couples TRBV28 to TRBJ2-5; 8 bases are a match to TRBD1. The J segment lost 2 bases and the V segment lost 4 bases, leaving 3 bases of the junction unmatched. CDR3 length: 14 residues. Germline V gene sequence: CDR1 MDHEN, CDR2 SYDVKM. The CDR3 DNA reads TGTGCCAGCAGTTCGCAGGGGGCGCAAGAGACCCAGTACTTC. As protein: CASSSQGAQETQYF.

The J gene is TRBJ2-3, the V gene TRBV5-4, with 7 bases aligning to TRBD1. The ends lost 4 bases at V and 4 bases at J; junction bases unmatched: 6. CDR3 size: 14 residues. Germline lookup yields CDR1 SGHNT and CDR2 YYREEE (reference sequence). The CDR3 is CASSRRQGSDTQYF. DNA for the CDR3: TGTGCCAGCAGCCGAAGACAGGGTTCAGATACGCAGTATTTT.

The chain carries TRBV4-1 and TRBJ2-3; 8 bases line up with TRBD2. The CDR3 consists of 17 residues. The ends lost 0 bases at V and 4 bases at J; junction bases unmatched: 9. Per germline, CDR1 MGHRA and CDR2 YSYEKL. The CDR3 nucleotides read TGCGCCAGCAGCCAAGATAAGCAAGCGGGAGCTTCAGATACGCAGTATTTT. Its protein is CASSQDKQAGASDTQYF.

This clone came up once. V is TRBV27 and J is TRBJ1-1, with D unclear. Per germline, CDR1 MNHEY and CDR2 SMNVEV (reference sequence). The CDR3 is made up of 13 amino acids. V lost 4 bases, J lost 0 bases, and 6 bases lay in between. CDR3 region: CASSSGLNTEAFF. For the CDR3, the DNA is TGTGCCAGCAGTTCAGGCCTGAACACTGAAGCTTTCTTT.

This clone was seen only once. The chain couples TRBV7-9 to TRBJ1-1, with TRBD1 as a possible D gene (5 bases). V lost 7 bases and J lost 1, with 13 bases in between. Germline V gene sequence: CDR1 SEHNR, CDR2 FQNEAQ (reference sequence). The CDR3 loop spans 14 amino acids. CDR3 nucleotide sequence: TGTGCCAGCATATGGGTGGGGGGGAACACTGAAGCTTTCTTT. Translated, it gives CASIWVGGNTEAFF.

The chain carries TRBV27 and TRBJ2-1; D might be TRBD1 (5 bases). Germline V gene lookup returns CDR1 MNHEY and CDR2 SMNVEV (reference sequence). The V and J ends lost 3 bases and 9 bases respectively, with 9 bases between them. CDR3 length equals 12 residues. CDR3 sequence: CASSLGQTEQFF. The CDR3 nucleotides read TGTGCCAGCAGTTTGGGGCAGACTGAGCAGTTCTTC.

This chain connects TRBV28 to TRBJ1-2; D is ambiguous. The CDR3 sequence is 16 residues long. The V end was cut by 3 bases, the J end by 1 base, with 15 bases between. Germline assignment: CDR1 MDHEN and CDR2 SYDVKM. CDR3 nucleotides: TGTGCCAGCAGTTTGCCACAGACCTCTCTTAACTATGGCTACACCTTC. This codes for CASSLPQTSLNYGYTF.

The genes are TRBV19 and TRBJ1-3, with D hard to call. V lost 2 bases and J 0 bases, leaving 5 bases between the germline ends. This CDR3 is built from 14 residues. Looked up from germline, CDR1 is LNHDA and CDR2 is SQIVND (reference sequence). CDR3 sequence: CASSILLSGNTIYF. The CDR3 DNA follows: TGTGCCAGTAGTATACTCCTCTCTGGAAACACCATATATTTT.